Detailed here is one T cell receptor (beta chain). One entry per CDR3 protein, called by TCRdb with MiXCR from the 5' RACE reads. Of about 890,000 distinct CDR3 sequences listed, around an eighth are singletons. This sample is drawn from a study of identical twins. The ends were cut back, 0 bases at V and 12 bases at J, with 21 bases in the middle. CDR3 size: 17 residues. These data were likewise used in another study, on yellow fever vaccine responses in identical twins.

The receptor's source is a woman aged 18-35 years in good health. The chain joins TRBV23-1 to TRBJ1-6, with unresolved D. TRBV23-1 is flagged as an ORF with uncertain function. Sequenced: PBMCs. CDR3 DNA: TGCGCCAGCAGTCAATCGATTTCGGGAAGTGGGTATGGACCCCTCCACTTT. Its translation: CASSQSISGSGYGPLHF.